This TCR beta chain derives from a study of blood T cell repertoires in COVID-19. Study-level background: Samples taken during acute and convalescent COVID-19 were collected in the United States, Italy and Spain. The analysed material was cDNA or gDNA that came from T cells, B-cell-depleted T cells, or PBMCs.

This clone appeared a few times. The CDR3 has 13 residues. Germline CDR1 and CDR2: MNHEY and SVGAGI. V lost 5 bases and J lost 2; bases outside the gene matches: 3. Original processing notes: Estimates of nucleated cell counts were drawn from the amplification of reference gene primers. The method was immunoSEQ multiplex PCR; TCRdb's version includes in-frame clones alone and lacks a portion of them. V, J and clone size derive from that table, while D and trimming were established from the DNA sequence. The table lists roughly 95,000 clones, around 90% of them singletons. Source material: peripheral blood. The source of this sequence is a woman in her forties or fifties in a cohort sampled during active COVID-19. V usage is TRBV6-5 and J usage is TRBJ2-7; 7 bases are a match to TRBD1. The CDR3 DNA reads TGTGCCAGCAGTCGACAGGGCCCCTACGAGCAGTACTTC. Amino acids: CASSRQGPYEQYF.